A single sample gave rise to the 22 T cell receptor beta chains below, sequenced in a study of cytomegalovirus exposure and HLA in healthy donors. The method was immunoSEQ multiplex PCR; TCRdb's version includes in-frame clones alone and lacks a portion of them. In the table there are 150,000 to 200,000 clones, about 90% of which are singletons. Material: PBMCs. The receptors were sampled from a young man in good health and CMV-seropositive.

The chain joins TRBV11-3 to TRBJ2-3; 8 nucleotides align to TRBD2. The CDR3 consists of 16 residues. V was clipped by 5 bases and J by 6 bases; unmatched bases: 13. The germline V gene has CDR1 SGHNT and CDR2 YENEEA. Here the CDR3 DNA reads TGTGCCAGCAGCCTCTGGCAAGCGGGAGTTGGGGATACGCAGTATTTT. Its translation: CASSLWQAGVGDTQYF.

CDR3 nucleotide sequence: TGTGCCAGCAGCGCAGAGGGACTAGCGGAGAGTGAGCAGTTCTTC. This encodes CASSAEGLAESEQFF. The chain employs TRBV9 and TRBJ2-1, with 11 bases lining up with TRBD2. The junction had 8 bases not matched to a gene; V was cut back by 3 bases and J by 9 bases. Germline CDR1 is SGDLS and CDR2 is YYNGEE. The CDR3 sequence is 15 residues long.

V and J are TRBV7-3 and TRBJ2-2; 8 bases line up with TRBD2. The CDR3 extends over 17 amino acids. Trimming cost V 6 bases and J 6 bases; bases outside gene matches: 15. Germline V gives CDR1 SGHTA, CDR2 FQGTGA. The CDR3 DNA reads TGTGCCAGCAGTTCTGACCGAAGCGGGAGAGGCGCCGGGGAGCTGTTTTTT. This encodes CASSSDRSGRGAGELFF. Full variable domain (outside the CDR3, taken from reference TRBV7-3 and TRBJ2-2): GAGVSQTPSNKVTEKGKYVELRCDPISGHTALYWYRQSLGQGPEFLIYFQGTGAADDSGLPNDRFFAVRPEGSVSTLKIQRTERGDSAVYLCASSSDRSGRGAGELFFGEGSRLTVL.

The gene calls are TRBV5-1 and TRBJ2-7; D may be TRBD2 (5 bases). The germline CDR1 and CDR2 sequences are SGHRS and YFSETQ. The CDR3 sequence is 14 residues long. Trimming stripped 4 bases from V and 0 bases from J, with 11 bases between. The CDR3 spells CASSRTEGSYEQYF. The DNA for the CDR3 is TGCGCCAGCAGCCGTACAGAGGGCTCCTACGAGCAGTACTTC.

As DNA, the CDR3 is TGTGCCAGCAGCCAAGACATCACAACCAAAAACATTCAGTACTTC. Protein sequence: CASSQDITTKNIQYF. The rearrangement uses TRBV14 and TRBJ2-4; D not certain. Germline V gene lookup returns CDR1 SGHDN and CDR2 FVKESK. This CDR3 is 15 amino acids long. The V and J ends lost 0 bases and 2 bases respectively, with 8 bases between them. The whole variable domain, filled in from reference TRBV14 and TRBJ2-4, reads EAGVTQFPSHSVIEKGQTVTLRCDPISGHDNLYWYRRVMGKEIKFLLHFVKESKQDESGMPNNRFLAERTGGTYSTLKVQPAELEDSGVYFCASSQDITTKNIQYFGAGTRLSVL.

The V call is TRBV7-9, the J call TRBJ2-3; D remains unclear. V lost 1 base, J lost 3 bases, and 8 bases lay in between. Germline assignment: CDR1 SEHNR and CDR2 FQNEAQ (reference sequence). CDR3 length equals 14 residues. The CDR3 bases are TGTGCCAGCAGCTTAGTATCAGGAACAGATACGCAGTATTTT. It translates to CASSLVSGTDTQYF.

This sequence joins TRBV28 and TRBJ2-1; D ambiguous. The length of the CDR3 is 14 residues. The germline V and J ends were trimmed by 7 bases and 6 bases, with 16 bases remaining between them. The germline V gene has CDR1 MDHEN and CDR2 SYDVKM. CDR3 sequence (DNA): TGTGCCAGCAACAATGCTGGCGGAAGCAATGAGCAGTTCTTC. It translates to CASNNAGGSNEQFF.

The sample holds one count of this clone. The rearrangement links TRBV2 to TRBJ1-5, with a possible D match to TRBD1 (6 bases). CDR3 length: 14 amino acids. V shed 6 bases and J shed 0 bases, with 9 bases lying between them. Germline loops: CDR1 SNHLY, CDR2 FYNNEI. CDR3 loop: CASSQQGSNQPQHF. Written as DNA, the CDR3 is TGTGCCAGCAGCCAACAGGGTAGCAATCAGCCCCAGCATTTT.

This sequence joins TRBV7-9 and TRBJ2-7, with TRBD1 matching 8 bases. In germline, CDR1 is SEHNR, CDR2 FQNEAQ (reference sequence). After removal of 5 bases from V and 1 base from J, the junction contained 7 bases not matched to a gene. The CDR3 runs 15 residues. The CDR3 DNA sequence: TGTGCCAGCAGCCCCGGACAGGGAACATCCTACGAGCAGTACTTC. This codes for CASSPGQGTSYEQYF.

J is TRBJ2-7 and V is TRBV7-2, with D perhaps matching TRBD1 (6 bases). The CDR3 sequence is 15 residues long. CDR1 SGHTA and CDR2 FQGNSA come from the germline V gene. The V end lost 1 base, the J end lost 5 bases, and 15 bases lay between the germline ends. The CDR3 DNA reads as TGTGCCAGCAGCTTAGGAATACAGGGTAGGAACGAGCAGTACTTC. Translating gives CASSLGIQGRNEQYF.

This sequence joins TRBV11-3 and TRBJ2-7; D gene uncertain. The germline V gene has CDR1 SGHNT and CDR2 YENEEA. The CDR3 totals 16 residues. V lost 2 bases and J lost 0, with 14 bases in between. The CDR3 nucleotides are TGTGCCAGCAGCTTACAAAGCAGGTTGAGCTCCTACGAGCAGTACTTC. It translates to CASSLQSRLSSYEQYF.

In this sample, this clone turned up once. J is TRBJ1-2 and V is TRBV11-3; TRBD1 is a possible D gene (6 bases). This CDR3 spans 13 amino acids. Trimming left V 0 bases short and J 5 bases short, with 7 bases between. The germline V gene has CDR1 SGHNT and CDR2 YENEEA. The CDR3 sequence: CASSLERGYGYTF. In DNA, the CDR3 is TGTGCCAGCAGCTTAGAAAGGGGGTATGGCTACACCTTC.

The genes are TRBV19 and TRBJ2-1; TRBD2 agrees at 9 bases. Germline V gene data show CDR1 as LNHDA and CDR2 as SQIVND (reference sequence). CDR3 length: 15 amino acids. Losses at the gene ends were 7 bases for V and 9 bases for J; bases not matched to a gene: 13. The CDR3 spells CASTLAGAGGGEQFF. Here the CDR3 DNA reads TGTGCCAGTACCTTAGCGGGAGCGGGGGGTGGTGAGCAGTTCTTC.

The rearrangement links TRBV6-1 to TRBJ1-4; D is possibly TRBD1 (5 bases). V was shortened by 3 bases and J by 8 bases, with 13 bases between the two germline ends. CDR3 length equals 14 residues. CDR1 is MNHNS, CDR2 SASEGT, per germline. The CDR3 protein is CASSDGRVGEKLFF. In nucleotides, the CDR3 is TGTGCCAGCAGTGACGGCAGGGTGGGAGAAAAACTGTTTTTT.

This rearrangement joins TRBV7-9 to TRBJ2-5; tentatively, D is TRBD2 (6 bases). In germline, CDR1 is SEHNR, CDR2 FQNEAQ (reference sequence). Trimming took off 1 base at V and 7 bases at J, with 19 bases between the two ends. The CDR3 sequence is 16 residues long. The CDR3 protein is CASSLGLISTSGTQYF. CDR3 in DNA: TGTGCCAGCAGCTTAGGGTTAATATCGACTAGTGGGACCCAGTACTTC.

The chain combines TRBV15 with TRBJ2-5, with D maybe TRBD2 (6 bases). The CDR3 length is 14 residues. The V gene's germline CDR1 is LNHNV and CDR2 YYDKDF (reference sequence). The V end was cut by 3 bases, the J end by 1 base, with 9 bases between. CDR3 amino acids: CATSRTRLQETQYF. As DNA, the CDR3 is TGTGCCACCAGCAGGACTAGACTCCAAGAGACCCAGTACTTC.

The J gene is TRBJ2-1, the V gene TRBV30; D unresolved. Germline CDR1 GTSNPN, CDR2 SVGIG (reference sequence). V dropped 3 bases and J dropped 14 bases, with 17 bases sitting between them. CDR3 length: 12 amino acids. The CDR3 region has the DNA TGTGCCTGGAGCGAGACCAGGCGATTGGAGTTCTTC. Its translation is CAWSETRRLEFF.

This chain connects TRBV19 to TRBJ2-6; D might be TRBD1 (6 bases). CDR3 size: 14 residues. Germline-derived CDR1 and CDR2 are LNHDA and SQIVND (reference sequence). Trimming took off 9 bases at V and 0 bases at J, with 9 bases between the two ends. As DNA, the CDR3 is TGTGCCAGCCGGGACACCTCTGGGGCCAACGTCCTGACTTTC. This translates into CASRDTSGANVLTF.

The J gene is TRBJ2-1, the V gene TRBV13, with D tentatively TRBD1 (5 bases). CDR1 is PRHDT, CDR2 FYEKMQ, per germline (reference sequence). The CDR3 covers 15 residues. V lost 3 bases, J lost 5 bases, and 14 bases lay in between. This CDR3 is CASSFTGSRDNEQFF. The CDR3 DNA sequence: TGTGCCAGCAGCTTCACCGGGTCCAGGGACAATGAGCAGTTCTTC.

The chain couples TRBV9 to TRBJ2-7, with 7 positions matching TRBD1. CDR1 is SGDLS, CDR2 YYNGEE, per germline. This CDR3 has 14 residues. After removal of 4 bases from V and 2 bases from J, the junction contained 6 bases not matched to a gene. The CDR3 is CASSRTGEPYEQYF. The CDR3 DNA sequence: TGTGCCAGCAGCAGGACAGGAGAACCCTACGAGCAGTACTTC.

The chain is built from TRBV5-1 and TRBJ2-1; 14 bases are a match to TRBD2. Trimming took 4 bases from V and 10 from J; bases not matched to a gene: 7. CDR1 is SGHRS, CDR2 YFSETQ, per germline. The CDR3 has 15 amino acids. DNA for the CDR3: TGCGCCAGCAGCCCGGGACTAGCGGGAGTTAGAGAGCAGTTCTTC. Residues: CASSPGLAGVREQFF.

CDR3 DNA sequence: TGTGCCAGCAGCATGGACTTGAGCTCCTACAATGAGCAGTTCTTC. This encodes CASSMDLSSYNEQFF. The rearrangement links TRBV5-4 to TRBJ2-1; TRBD2 is a possible D gene (5 bases). V lost 4 bases and J 0 bases, leaving 11 bases between the germline ends. CDR3 length equals 15 residues. Germline V CDR1 and CDR2: SGHNT, YYREEE (reference sequence). Full variable domain (missing parts from reference TRBV5-4 and TRBJ2-1): ETGVTQSPTHLIKTRGQQVTLRCSSQSGHNTVSWYQQALGQGPQFIFQYYREEENGRGNFPPRFSGLQFPNYSSELNVNALELDDSALYLCASSMDLSSYNEQFFGPGTRLTVL.